The subject of this entry is one TCR beta chain. This sample stems from a study of blood T cell repertoires in COVID-19. Study-wide background: T cells, B-cell-depleted T cells, or PBMCs supplied cDNA or gDNA.

The protocol was immunoSEQ multiplex PCR, while the TCRdb copy is restricted to in-frame clones and leaves out a portion. This table has approximately 270,000 clones, 70% to 90% appearing once. With 6 bases removed from V and 1 base from J, the gap between germline ends came to 12 bases. Germline-derived CDR1 and CDR2 are LNHDA and SQIVND (reference sequence). This CDR3 spans 14 amino acids. Two negative PCRs, clearance, or symptom resolution were required of recovered Cohort 3 donors. The sample taken for sequencing was PBMCs or T cells enriched from blood (not recorded which). The receptor comes from a woman aged 45-59 years who had recovered from COVID-19. The chain carries TRBV19 and TRBJ1-1; D is ambiguous. The CDR3 nucleotides are TGTGCCAGTAGGCCATCGTGGCAGAACACTGAAGCTTTCTTT. Translating it yields CASRPSWQNTEAFF.